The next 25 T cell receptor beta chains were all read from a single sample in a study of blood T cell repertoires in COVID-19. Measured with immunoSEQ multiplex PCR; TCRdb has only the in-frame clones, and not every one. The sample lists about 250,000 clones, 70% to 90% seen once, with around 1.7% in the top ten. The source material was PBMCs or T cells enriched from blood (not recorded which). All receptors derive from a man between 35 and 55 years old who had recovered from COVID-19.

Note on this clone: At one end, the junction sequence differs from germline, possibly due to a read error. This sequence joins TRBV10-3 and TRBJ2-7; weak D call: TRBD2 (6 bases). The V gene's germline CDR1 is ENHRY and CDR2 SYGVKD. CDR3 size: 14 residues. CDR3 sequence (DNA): TGTGCCGTCAGTGTTAGCGGAAGCTCCTACGAGCAGTACTTC. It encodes CAVSVSGSSYEQYF.

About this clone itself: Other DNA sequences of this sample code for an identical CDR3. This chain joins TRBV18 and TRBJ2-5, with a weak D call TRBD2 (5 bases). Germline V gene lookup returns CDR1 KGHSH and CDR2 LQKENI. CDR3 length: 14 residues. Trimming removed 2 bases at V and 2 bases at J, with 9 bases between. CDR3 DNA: TGTGCCAGCTCACCAAGTTCGGGACAAGAGACCCAGTACTTC. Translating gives CASSPSSGQETQYF. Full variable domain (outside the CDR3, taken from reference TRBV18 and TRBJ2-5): NAGVMQNPRHLVRRRGQEARLRCSPMKGHSHVYWYRQLPEEGLKFMVYLQKENIIDESGMPKERFSAEFPKEGPSILRIQQVVRGDSAAYFCASSPSSGQETQYFGPGTRLLVL.

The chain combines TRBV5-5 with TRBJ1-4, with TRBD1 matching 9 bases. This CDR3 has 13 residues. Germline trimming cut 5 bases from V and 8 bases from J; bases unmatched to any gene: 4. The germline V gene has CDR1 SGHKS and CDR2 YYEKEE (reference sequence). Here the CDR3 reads CASRSTGGEKLFF. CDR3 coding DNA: TGTGCCAGCAGGTCGACAGGGGGGGAAAAACTGTTTTTT.

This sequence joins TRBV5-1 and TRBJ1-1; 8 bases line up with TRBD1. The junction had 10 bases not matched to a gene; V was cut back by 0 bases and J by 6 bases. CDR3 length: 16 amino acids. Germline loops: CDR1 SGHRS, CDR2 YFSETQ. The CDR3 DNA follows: TGCGCCAGCAGCTTGGGCCCACAGGGGGTGGATTCTGAAGCTTTCTTT. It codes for CASSLGPQGVDSEAFF.

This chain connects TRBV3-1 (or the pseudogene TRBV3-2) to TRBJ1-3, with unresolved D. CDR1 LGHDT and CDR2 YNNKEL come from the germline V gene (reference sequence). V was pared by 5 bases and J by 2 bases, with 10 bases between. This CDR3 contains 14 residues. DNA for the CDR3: TGTGCCAGCAGCGCCCGAGGAACTGGAAACACCATATATTTT. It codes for CASSARGTGNTIYF.

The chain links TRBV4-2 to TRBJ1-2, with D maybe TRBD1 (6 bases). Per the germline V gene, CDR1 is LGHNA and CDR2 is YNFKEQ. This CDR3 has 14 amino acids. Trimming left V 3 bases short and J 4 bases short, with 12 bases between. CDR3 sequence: CASSQPGQLYGYTF. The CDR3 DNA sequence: TGTGCCAGCAGCCAGCCCGGACAGCTCTATGGCTACACCTTC.

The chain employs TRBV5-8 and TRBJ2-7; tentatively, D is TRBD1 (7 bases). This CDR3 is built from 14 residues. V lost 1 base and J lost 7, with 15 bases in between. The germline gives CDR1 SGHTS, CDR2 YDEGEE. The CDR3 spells CASSLLRRGREQYF. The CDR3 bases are TGTGCCAGCAGCTTGTTAAGGAGGGGGCGAGAGCAGTACTTC. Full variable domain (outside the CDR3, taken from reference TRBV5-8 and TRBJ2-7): EAGVTQSPTHLIKTRGQQATLRCSPISGHTSVYWYQQALGLGLQFLLWYDEGEERNRGNFPPRFSGRQFPNYSSELNVNALELEDSALYLCASSLLRRGREQYFGPGTRLTVT.

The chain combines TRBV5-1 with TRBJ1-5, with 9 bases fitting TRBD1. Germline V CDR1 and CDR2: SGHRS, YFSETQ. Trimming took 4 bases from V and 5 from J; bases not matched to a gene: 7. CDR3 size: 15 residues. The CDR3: CASSPQTGGDQPQHF. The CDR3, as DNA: TGCGCCAGCAGCCCGCAGACAGGGGGAGATCAGCCCCAGCATTTT.

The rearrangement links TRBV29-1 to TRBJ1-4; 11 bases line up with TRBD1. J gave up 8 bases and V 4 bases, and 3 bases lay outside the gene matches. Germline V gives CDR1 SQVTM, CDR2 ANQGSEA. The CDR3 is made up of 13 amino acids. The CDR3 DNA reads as TGCAGCGTTGGGACAGGGGGCGGCGAAAAACTGTTTTTT. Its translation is CSVGTGGGEKLFF.

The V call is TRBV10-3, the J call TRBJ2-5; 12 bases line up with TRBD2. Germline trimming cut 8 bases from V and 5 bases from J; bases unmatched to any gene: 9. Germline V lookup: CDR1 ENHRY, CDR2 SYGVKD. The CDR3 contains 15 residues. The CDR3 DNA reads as TGTGCCATCGGAGGTCCTAGCGGGGGGGCGGAGACCCAGTACTTC. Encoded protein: CAIGGPSGGAETQYF.

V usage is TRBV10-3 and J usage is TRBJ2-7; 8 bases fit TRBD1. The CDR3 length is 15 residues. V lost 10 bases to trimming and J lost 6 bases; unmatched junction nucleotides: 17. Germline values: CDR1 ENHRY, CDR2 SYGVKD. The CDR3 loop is CASLNSGQGLFEQYF. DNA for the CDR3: TGTGCCAGCCTAAACTCCGGACAGGGATTGTTCGAGCAGTACTTC.

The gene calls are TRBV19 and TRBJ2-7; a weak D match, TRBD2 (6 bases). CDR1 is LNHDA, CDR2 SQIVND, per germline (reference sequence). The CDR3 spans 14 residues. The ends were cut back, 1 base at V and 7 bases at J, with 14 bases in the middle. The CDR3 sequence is CASSIGVAVLEQYF. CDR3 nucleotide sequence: TGTGCCAGTAGTATAGGAGTAGCGGTTTTGGAGCAGTACTTC.

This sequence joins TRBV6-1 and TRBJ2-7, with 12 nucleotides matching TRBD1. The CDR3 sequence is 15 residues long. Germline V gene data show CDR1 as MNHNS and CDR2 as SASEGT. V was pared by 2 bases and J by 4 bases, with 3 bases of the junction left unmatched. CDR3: CASSEMGQGAYEQYF. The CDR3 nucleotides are TGTGCCAGCAGTGAAATGGGACAGGGGGCTTACGAGCAGTACTTC.

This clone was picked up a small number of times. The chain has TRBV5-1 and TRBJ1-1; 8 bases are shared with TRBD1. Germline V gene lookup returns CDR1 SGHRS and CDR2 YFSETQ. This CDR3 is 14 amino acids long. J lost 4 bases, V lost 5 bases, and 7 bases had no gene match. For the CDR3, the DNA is TGCGCCAGCAGATATCTTCAGGGGGCCACTGAAGCTTTCTTT. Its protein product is CASRYLQGATEAFF.

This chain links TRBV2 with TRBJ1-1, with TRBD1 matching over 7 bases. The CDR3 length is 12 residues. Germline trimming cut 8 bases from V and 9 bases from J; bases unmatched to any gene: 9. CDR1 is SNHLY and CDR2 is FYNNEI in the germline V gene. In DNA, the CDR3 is TGTGCCAGCCGGTCTCCGGGACAGCAAGCTTTCTTT. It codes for CASRSPGQQAFF.

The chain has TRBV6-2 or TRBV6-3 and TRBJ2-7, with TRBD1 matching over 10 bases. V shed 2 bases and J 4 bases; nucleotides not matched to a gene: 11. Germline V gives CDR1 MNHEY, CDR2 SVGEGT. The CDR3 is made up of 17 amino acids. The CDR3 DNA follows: TGTGCCAGCAGTTACGATGAGGGACAGGGGACTCGGTACGAGCAGTACTTC. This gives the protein CASSYDEGQGTRYEQYF.

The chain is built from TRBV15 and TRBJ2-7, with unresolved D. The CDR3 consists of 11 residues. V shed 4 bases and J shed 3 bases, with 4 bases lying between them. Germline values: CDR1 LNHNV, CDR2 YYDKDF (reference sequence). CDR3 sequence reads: CATSTRYEQYF. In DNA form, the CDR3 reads TGTGCCACCAGCACTCGCTACGAGCAGTACTTC.

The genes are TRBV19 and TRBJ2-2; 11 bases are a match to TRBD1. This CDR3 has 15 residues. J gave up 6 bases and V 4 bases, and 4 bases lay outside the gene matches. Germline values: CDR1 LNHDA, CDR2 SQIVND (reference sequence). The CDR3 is CASSTGTGGSGELFF. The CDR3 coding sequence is TGTGCCAGTAGTACCGGGACAGGGGGTTCCGGGGAGCTGTTTTTT. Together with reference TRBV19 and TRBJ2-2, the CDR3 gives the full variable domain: DGGITQSPKYLFRKEGQNVTLSCEQNLNHDAMYWYRQDPGQGLRLIYYSQIVNDFQKGDIAEGYSVSREKKESFPLTVTSAQKNPTAFYLCASSTGTGGSGELFFGEGSRLTVL.

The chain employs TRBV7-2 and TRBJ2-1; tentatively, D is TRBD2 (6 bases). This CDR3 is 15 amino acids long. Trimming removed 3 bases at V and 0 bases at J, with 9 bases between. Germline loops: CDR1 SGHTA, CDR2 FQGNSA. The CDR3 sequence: CASSFRRGSYNEQFF. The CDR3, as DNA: TGTGCCAGCAGCTTTCGGCGGGGCTCCTACAATGAGCAGTTCTTC. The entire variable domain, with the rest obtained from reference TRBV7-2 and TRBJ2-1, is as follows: GAGVSQSPSNKVTEKGKDVELRCDPISGHTALYWYRQSLGQGLEFLIYFQGNSAPDKSGLPSDRFSAERTGGSVSTLTIQRTQQEDSAVYLCASSFRRGSYNEQFFGPGTRLTVL.

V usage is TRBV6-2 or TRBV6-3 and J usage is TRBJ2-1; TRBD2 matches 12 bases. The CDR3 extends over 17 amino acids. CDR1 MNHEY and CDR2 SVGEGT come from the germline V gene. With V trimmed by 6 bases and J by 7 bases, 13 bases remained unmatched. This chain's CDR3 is CASSETPLAGGSNEQFF. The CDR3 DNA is TGTGCCAGCAGCGAAACACCACTAGCGGGGGGTTCAAATGAGCAGTTCTTC.

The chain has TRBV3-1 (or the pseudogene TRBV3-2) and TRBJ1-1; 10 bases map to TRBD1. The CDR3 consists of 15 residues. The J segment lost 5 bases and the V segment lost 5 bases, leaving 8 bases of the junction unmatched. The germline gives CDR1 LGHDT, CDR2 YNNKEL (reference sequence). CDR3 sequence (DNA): TGTGCCAGCAGCTACTGGACAGGGGGAGGGACTGAAGCTTTCTTT. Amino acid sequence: CASSYWTGGGTEAFF.

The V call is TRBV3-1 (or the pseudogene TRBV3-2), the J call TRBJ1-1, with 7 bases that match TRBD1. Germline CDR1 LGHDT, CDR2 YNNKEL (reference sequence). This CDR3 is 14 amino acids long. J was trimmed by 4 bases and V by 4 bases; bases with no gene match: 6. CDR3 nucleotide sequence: TGTGCCAGCAGCCTCCAGGACAGGTTCACTGAAGCTTTCTTT. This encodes CASSLQDRFTEAFF.

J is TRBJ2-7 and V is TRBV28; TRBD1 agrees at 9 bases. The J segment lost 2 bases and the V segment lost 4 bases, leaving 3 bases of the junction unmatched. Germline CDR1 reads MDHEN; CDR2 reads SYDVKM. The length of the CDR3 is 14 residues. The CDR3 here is CASSSGQGPYEQYF. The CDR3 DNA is TGTGCCAGCAGTTCGGGACAGGGCCCCTACGAGCAGTACTTC.

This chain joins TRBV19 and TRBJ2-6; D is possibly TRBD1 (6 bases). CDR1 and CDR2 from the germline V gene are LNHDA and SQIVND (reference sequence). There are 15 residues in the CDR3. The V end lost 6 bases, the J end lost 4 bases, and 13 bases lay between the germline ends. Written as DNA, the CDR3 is TGTGCCAGTAGCCAACAGGGAACCGGGGCCAACGTCCTGACTTTC. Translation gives CASSQQGTGANVLTF.

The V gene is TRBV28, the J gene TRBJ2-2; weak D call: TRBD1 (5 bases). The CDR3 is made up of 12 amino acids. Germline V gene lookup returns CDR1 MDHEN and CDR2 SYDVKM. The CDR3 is CGTTVYTGELFF. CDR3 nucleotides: TGTGGTACGACAGTGTACACCGGGGAGCTGTTTTTT.